The clone carrying this TCR beta chain was seen more than once but under ten times. This sample was taken from a study of read filtering for tumor transcriptome and immune sequencing. Study-wide background: The cohort had over 16 men and over eleven women aged roughly 40 to 80, mean roughly 65 years. Per sample, TCR-region reads ranged about 4.05 to 11 million by IR-seq, roughly 85 to 1,300 by RNA-seq.

CDR1 and CDR2 from the germline V gene are SGHTA and FQGTGA. Trimming removed 5 bases from V and 5 bases from J, with 13 bases in between. The CDR3 consists of 13 residues. The library was built from about 370 ng RNA with molecular barcoded adaptors for alpha/delta and beta/gamma chains. TCRdb analysed the reads with MiXCR anew, one entry per CDR3 protein. Of about 57,000 distinct CDR3 sequences in the sample, roughly 20% are singletons; the top ten hold about 18%. The specimen sequenced was a population of CD138-negative cells sorted from bone marrow. The gene calls are TRBV7-3 and TRBJ2-7, with D maybe TRBD1 (7 bases). The receptor was derived from a donor at least 40 years old with multiple myeloma. The DNA for the CDR3 is TGTGCCAGCAGCATGACAGGGACTGACGAGCAGTACTTC. Protein product: CASSMTGTDEQYF.